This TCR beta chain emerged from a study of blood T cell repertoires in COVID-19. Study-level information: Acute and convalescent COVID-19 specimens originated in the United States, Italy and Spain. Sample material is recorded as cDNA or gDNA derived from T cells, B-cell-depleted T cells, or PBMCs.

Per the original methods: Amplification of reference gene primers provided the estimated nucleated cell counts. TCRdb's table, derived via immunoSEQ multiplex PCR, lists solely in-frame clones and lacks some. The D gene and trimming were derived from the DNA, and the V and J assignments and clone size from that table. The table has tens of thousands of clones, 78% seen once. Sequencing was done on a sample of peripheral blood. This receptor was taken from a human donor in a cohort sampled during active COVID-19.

CDR3 nucleotides: TGTGCCAGCAGCCGTGGGGGGATCCCGAACTACGAGCAGTACTTC. Translation: CASSRGGIPNYEQYF. V gene TRBV3-1 (or the pseudogene TRBV3-2) combines with J gene TRBJ2-7; D may be TRBD2 (6 bases). CDR1 LGHDT and CDR2 YNNKEL come from the germline V gene (reference sequence). V was trimmed by 4 bases and J by 3 bases, leaving 16 bases between them. The CDR3 has 15 residues.